These 27 T cell receptor beta chains were sequenced from one sample in a study of blood T cell repertoires in COVID-19. Using immunoSEQ multiplex PCR, the repertoire was profiled, and TCRdb retains in-frame clones only, with some absent. Of some 300,000 clones detected, about nine tenths appear once; the ten largest clones hold about 2%. The sequencing input was peripheral blood. The receptors come from a young man with active or convalescent COVID-19.

The chain combines TRBV21-1 with TRBJ2-5; the D call of TRBD2 is as the table states it, not checked on the DNA. TRBV21-1 is given as a pseudogene. The CDR3 consists of 15 residues. CDR3 loop: CASRRTSGGAGTQYF. The CDR3 DNA follows: TGTGCCAGCAGGCGGACTAGCGGGGGGGCAGGGACCCAGTACTTC.

The J gene is TRBJ2-3, the V gene TRBV4-3, with D perhaps matching TRBD2 (6 bases). Trimming took off 0 bases at V and 4 bases at J, with 14 bases between the two ends. The germline V gene has CDR1 LGHNA and CDR2 YSLEER. The CDR3 totals 16 residues. The CDR3 DNA reads as TGCGCCAGCAGCCAAGATCCTGGGACTGGATCAGATACGCAGTATTTT. The encoded protein is CASSQDPGTGSDTQYF.

The chain links TRBV4-1 to TRBJ2-5; D perhaps matches TRBD1 (7 bases). Germline V CDR1 and CDR2: MGHRA, YSYEKL. The CDR3 extends over 15 amino acids. Between the trimmed V and J ends, which lost 3 bases and 7 bases, there was a span of 18 bases. The CDR3 is CASSHGGGPVATQYF. The CDR3 bases are TGCGCCAGCAGCCACGGAGGGGGCCCGGTCGCGACCCAGTACTTC.

The chain combines TRBV6-6 with TRBJ2-2; D possibly corresponds to TRBD1 (6 bases). The CDR3 is made up of 16 amino acids. Trimming pared 6 bases from V and 4 bases from J, leaving 18 bases between. The germline V gene has CDR1 MNHNY and CDR2 SVGAGI (reference sequence). The CDR3: CASSSFRTGTTGELFF. CDR3 nucleotides: TGTGCCAGCAGCTCCTTCCGTACAGGGACCACCGGGGAGCTGTTTTTT.

The V call is TRBV7-3, the J call TRBJ2-4, with 8 bases that match TRBD2. CDR1 and CDR2 (germline): SGHTA, FQGTGA. Trimming at V came to 1 base and at J to 3 bases, leaving 5 bases not matched to a gene. The CDR3 has 16 amino acids. CDR3 nucleotides: TGTGCCAGCAGCTTAAATGCGGGAGGTGACAAAAACATTCAGTACTTC. Its translation is CASSLNAGGDKNIQYF.

The genes are TRBV6-6 and TRBJ1-5; 7 bases map to TRBD1. The CDR3 totals 17 residues. The ends lost 5 bases at V and 3 bases at J; junction bases unmatched: 13. Germline-derived CDR1 and CDR2 are MNHNY and SVGAGI (reference sequence). CDR3 coding DNA: TGTGCCAGCAGTCTCGGGACAGTTAAACGGGTCAATCAGCCCCAGCATTTT. It codes for CASSLGTVKRVNQPQHF.

The rearrangement links TRBV9 to TRBJ2-2; 7 bases match TRBD1. The CDR3 loop spans 14 amino acids. Trimming took 3 bases from V and 6 from J; bases not matched to a gene: 5. Germline CDR1 reads SGDLS; CDR2 reads YYNGEE. CDR3: CASSATGRAGELFF. Written as DNA, the CDR3 is TGTGCCAGCAGCGCGACAGGGCGCGCCGGGGAGCTGTTTTTT.

This clone was counted a few times. V is TRBV13 and J is TRBJ1-2, with 9 positions matching TRBD1. V shed 5 bases, J shed 4 bases, and the junction held 8 bases outside the gene matches. The CDR3 extends over 15 amino acids. From germline, CDR1 is PRHDT and CDR2 FYEKMQ (reference sequence). CDR3 coding DNA: TGTGCCAGCAGCGAACAGGGGGCGGGGAGCTATGGCTACACCTTC. Residues: CASSEQGAGSYGYTF.

The genes are TRBV28 and TRBJ2-7; D is possibly TRBD1 (5 bases). V gave up 5 bases and J gave up 2 bases, with 13 bases separating them. The CDR3 has 14 residues. CDR1 and CDR2 from the germline V gene are MDHEN and SYDVKM. CDR3 sequence: CASSDDSATYEQYF. CDR3 DNA: TGTGCCAGCAGTGATGACAGCGCAACCTACGAGCAGTACTTC.

The chain uses TRBV7-8 and TRBJ2-3; D is possibly TRBD1 (6 bases). The CDR3 loop spans 16 amino acids. The V end was cut by 7 bases, the J end by 4 bases, with 21 bases between. CDR1 SGHVS and CDR2 FQNEAQ come from the germline V gene. The CDR3 is CASTHEGPGVADTQYF. The CDR3 DNA follows: TGTGCCAGCACCCATGAGGGGCCAGGGGTTGCAGATACGCAGTATTTT.

This sequence joins TRBV5-8 and TRBJ2-2; 7 nucleotides align to TRBD1. Per the germline V gene, CDR1 is SGHTS and CDR2 is YDEGEE. V lost 4 bases and J lost 3; bases outside the gene matches: 12. The CDR3 contains 17 residues. The CDR3 bases are TGTGCCAGCAGCCGCTGGAGCAGGGACAGATACACCGGGGAGCTGTTTTTT. Its protein is CASSRWSRDRYTGELFF. The variable domain in full, with the rest retrieved from reference TRBV5-8 and TRBJ2-2, is EAGVTQSPTHLIKTRGQQATLRCSPISGHTSVYWYQQALGLGLQFLLWYDEGEERNRGNFPPRFSGRQFPNYSSELNVNALELEDSALYLCASSRWSRDRYTGELFFGEGSRLTVL.

A few counts support this clone. V gene TRBV28 combines with J gene TRBJ2-7; 9 bases are shared with TRBD1. Looked up from germline, CDR1 is MDHEN and CDR2 is SYDVKM. With 6 bases clipped from V and 3 bases from J, the junction kept 6 bases outside the gene matches. The CDR3 consists of 14 residues. DNA for the CDR3: TGTGCCAGCAGCCCCGGGACAGGGTACTACGAGCAGTACTTC. It encodes CASSPGTGYYEQYF. Full variable domain (outside the CDR3, taken from reference TRBV28 and TRBJ2-7): DVKVTQSSRYLVKRTGEKVFLECVQDMDHENMFWYRQDPGLGLRLIYFSYDVKMKEKGDIPEGYSVSREKKERFSLILESASTNQTSMYLCASSPGTGYYEQYFGPGTRLTVT.

The chain recombines TRBV2 with TRBJ2-7, with D possibly TRBD2 on 5 matching bases. The length of the CDR3 is 10 residues. Per the germline V gene, CDR1 is SNHLY and CDR2 is FYNNEI. Trimming pared 9 bases from V and 6 bases from J, leaving 9 bases between. This CDR3 is CASGLFEQYF. Here the CDR3 DNA reads TGTGCCAGTGGACTGTTCGAGCAGTACTTC.

The CDR3 loop reads CASSSRLEFYEQYF. CDR3 DNA: TGTGCCAGCAGTTCTCGGCTAGAATTCTACGAGCAGTACTTC. The V gene is TRBV6-5, the J gene TRBJ2-7; D call uncertain. Germline assignment: CDR1 MNHEY and CDR2 SVGAGI. This CDR3 is 14 amino acids long. The V end lost 4 bases, the J end lost 3 bases, and 13 bases lay between the germline ends.

The gene calls are TRBV6-5 and TRBJ2-5, with 8 bases matching TRBD2. Unmatched junction bases numbered 7, after V lost 2 bases and J lost 5 bases. Germline V gene lookup returns CDR1 MNHEY and CDR2 SVGAGI. This CDR3 spans 15 amino acids. CDR3 region: CASSYRLAGRETQYF. In DNA form, the CDR3 reads TGTGCCAGCAGTTACCGGCTAGCGGGCAGGGAGACCCAGTACTTC.

The rearrangement uses TRBV5-1 and TRBJ2-5; TRBD2 agrees at 14 bases. Looked up from germline, CDR1 is SGHRS and CDR2 is YFSETQ. This CDR3 has 17 amino acids. After removal of 4 bases from V and 4 bases from J, the junction contained 9 bases not matched to a gene. The CDR3 DNA is TGCGCCAGCAGCACGGGACTAGCGGGGGTGATGACAGAGACCCAGTACTTC. Translation: CASSTGLAGVMTETQYF.

The chain employs TRBV7-2 and TRBJ1-2; a weak D match, TRBD1 (6 bases). The germline CDR1 and CDR2 sequences are SGHTA and FQGNSA. Trimming took off 7 bases at V and 3 bases at J, with 15 bases between the two ends. The CDR3 runs to 14 residues. The CDR3 sequence is CASNPPDRDYGYTF. The CDR3 bases are TGTGCCAGCAACCCTCCGGACAGAGACTATGGCTACACCTTC.

This chain connects TRBV12-3 or TRBV12-4 to TRBJ2-3; 7 bases fit TRBD1. CDR3 length equals 13 residues. Losses at the gene ends were 5 bases for V and 14 bases for J; bases not matched to a gene: 13. CDR3 DNA: TGTGCCAGCAGTCTGGGACAGATCAGTGGTGCGTATTTT. It yields the protein CASSLGQISGAYF.

The chain joins TRBV3-1 (or the pseudogene TRBV3-2) to TRBJ1-6; 8 positions match TRBD1. Germline CDR1 and CDR2: LGHDT and YNNKEL (reference sequence). The CDR3 is 15 residues long. After removal of 1 base from V and 9 bases from J, the junction contained 5 bases not matched to a gene. The CDR3 protein is CASSQGAGGRSPLHF. In DNA form, the CDR3 reads TGTGCCAGCAGCCAAGGGGCAGGGGGCCGTTCACCCCTCCACTTT.

The chain combines TRBV28 with TRBJ1-5; TRBD1 is a possible D gene (5 bases). The CDR3 is 15 residues long. V was clipped by 6 bases and J by 2 bases, with 14 bases between them. Germline CDR1 is MDHEN and CDR2 is SYDVKM. The CDR3 DNA follows: TGTGCCAGCAGCTGGGGAGGGGAAGGCAATCAGCCCCAGCATTTT. Its protein is CASSWGGEGNQPQHF. The variable domain in full, completed from reference TRBV28 and TRBJ1-5, reads DVKVTQSSRYLVKRTGEKVFLECVQDMDHENMFWYRQDPGLGLRLIYFSYDVKMKEKGDIPEGYSVSREKKERFSLILESASTNQTSMYLCASSWGGEGNQPQHFGDGTRLSIL.

V gene TRBV27 combines with J gene TRBJ1-5; D uncertain. The CDR3 totals 14 residues. The germline V gene has CDR1 MNHEY and CDR2 SMNVEV (reference sequence). The V end lost 3 bases, the J end lost 3 bases, and 9 bases lay between the germline ends. The CDR3 loop is CASSFSQINQPQHF. The CDR3 nucleotides read TGTGCCAGCAGTTTCAGTCAGATCAATCAGCCCCAGCATTTT.

CDR3: CASSLALTSGGYEQYF. In DNA form, the CDR3 reads TGTGCCAGCAGCTTAGCACTGACTAGCGGGGGCTACGAGCAGTACTTC. This chain joins TRBV7-2 and TRBJ2-7; 12 positions match TRBD2. Trimming took 0 bases from V and 3 from J; bases not matched to a gene: 3. Germline-derived CDR1 and CDR2 are SGHTA and FQGNSA. This CDR3 has 16 residues. Together with reference TRBV7-2 and TRBJ2-7, the CDR3 gives the full variable domain: GAGVSQSPSNKVTEKGKDVELRCDPISGHTALYWYRQSLGQGLEFLIYFQGNSAPDKSGLPSDRFSAERTGGSVSTLTIQRTQQEDSAVYLCASSLALTSGGYEQYFGPGTRLTVT.

This sequence joins TRBV18 and TRBJ1-3, with 8 bases that match TRBD1. Germline V gene data show CDR1 as KGHSH and CDR2 as LQKENI. The CDR3 has 17 residues. V was pared by 4 bases and J by 3 bases, with 11 bases of the junction left unmatched. CDR3 residues: CASSHTRTGQGGNTIYF. CDR3 DNA: TGTGCCAGCTCACACACCAGGACCGGACAGGGTGGAAACACCATATATTTT.

V is TRBV12-3 or TRBV12-4 and J is TRBJ1-2, with TRBD1 identical over 7 bases. Trimming removed 4 bases from V and 6 bases from J; junction bases left unmatched: 5. The CDR3 loop spans 13 amino acids. CDR3 in DNA: TGTGCCAGCAGTTCTGATAGGGGGCATGGCTACACCTTC. Translated, it gives CASSSDRGHGYTF.

The chain has TRBV7-6 and TRBJ2-2; 10 bases map to TRBD1. Germline CDR1 is SGHVS and CDR2 is FNYEAQ. The length of the CDR3 is 17 residues. The ends lost 3 bases at V and 4 bases at J; junction bases unmatched: 8. This CDR3 reads CASSLVTGGEGTGELFF. In DNA, the CDR3 is TGTGCCAGCAGCTTGGTGACAGGGGGCGAGGGCACCGGGGAGCTGTTTTTT.

The chain has TRBV15 and TRBJ2-2; 8 bases map to TRBD2. Trimming cost V 9 bases and J 5 bases; bases outside gene matches: 5. The V gene's germline CDR1 is LNHNV and CDR2 YYDKDF (reference sequence). This CDR3 spans 13 amino acids. DNA of the CDR3: TGTGCCACGACGGGGGGGCCGACCGGGGAGCTGTTTTTT. It encodes CATTGGPTGELFF.

The V gene is TRBV7-2, the J gene TRBJ1-5; 7 positions agree with TRBD1. Trimming took 1 base from V and 7 from J; bases not matched to a gene: 1. The germline V gene encodes CDR1 SGHTA and CDR2 FQGNSA. This CDR3 region has 13 residues. CDR3 DNA sequence: TGTGCCAGCAGCTTAGACAGGGGACAGCCCCAGCATTTT. Its translation is CASSLDRGQPQHF.